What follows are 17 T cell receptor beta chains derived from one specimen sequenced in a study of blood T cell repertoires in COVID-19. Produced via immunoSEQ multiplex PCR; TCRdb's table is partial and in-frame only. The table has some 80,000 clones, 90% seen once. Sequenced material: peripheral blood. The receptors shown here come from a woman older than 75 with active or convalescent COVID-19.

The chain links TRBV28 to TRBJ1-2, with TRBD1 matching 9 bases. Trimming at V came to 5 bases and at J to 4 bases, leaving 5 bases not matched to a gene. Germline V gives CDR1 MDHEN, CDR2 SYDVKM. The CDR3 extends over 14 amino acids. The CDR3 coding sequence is TGTGCCAGCAGTAGGACAGGGGTCACCTATGGCTACACCTTC. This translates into CASSRTGVTYGYTF.

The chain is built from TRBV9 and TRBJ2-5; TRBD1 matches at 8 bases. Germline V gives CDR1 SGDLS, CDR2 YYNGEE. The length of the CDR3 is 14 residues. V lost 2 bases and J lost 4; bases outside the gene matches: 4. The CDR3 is CASSVQGALETQYF. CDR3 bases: TGTGCCAGCAGCGTCCAGGGGGCTCTAGAGACCCAGTACTTC.

This CDR3 reads CASSQGLGFSYEQYF. CDR3 DNA sequence: TGCGCCAGCAGCCAAGGTCTCGGGTTCTCCTACGAGCAGTACTTC. V usage is TRBV4-3 and J usage is TRBJ2-7; no definite D call. V was pared by 1 base and J by 0 bases, with 10 bases between. The CDR3 runs to 15 residues. CDR1 is LGHNA, CDR2 YSLEER, per germline.

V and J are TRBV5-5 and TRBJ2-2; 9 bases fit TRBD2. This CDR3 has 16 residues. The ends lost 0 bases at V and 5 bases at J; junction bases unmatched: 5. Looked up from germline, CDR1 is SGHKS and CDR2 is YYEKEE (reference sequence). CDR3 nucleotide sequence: TGTGCCAGCAGCTTGGGACTAGCGGCGGGTACCGGGGAGCTGTTTTTT. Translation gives CASSLGLAAGTGELFF.

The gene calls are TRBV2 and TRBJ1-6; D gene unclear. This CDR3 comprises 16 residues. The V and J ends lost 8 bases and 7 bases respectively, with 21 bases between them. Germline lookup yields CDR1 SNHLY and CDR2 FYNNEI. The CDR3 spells CASQRETLSENSPLHF. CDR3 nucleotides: TGTGCCAGCCAGAGGGAGACGTTGAGTGAGAATTCACCCCTCCACTTT.

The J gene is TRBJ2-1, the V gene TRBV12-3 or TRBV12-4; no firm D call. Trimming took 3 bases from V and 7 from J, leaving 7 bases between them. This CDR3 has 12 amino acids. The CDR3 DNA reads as TGTGCCAGCAGTTTTTGGCAAAATGAGCAGTTCTTC. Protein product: CASSFWQNEQFF.

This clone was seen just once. The CDR3 DNA reads as TGCGCCAGCAGCCCCGAGGCCAGGGCGGGGTATGGCTACACCTTC. Its protein is CASSPEARAGYGYTF. J is TRBJ1-2 and V is TRBV5-1; weak D call: TRBD1 (5 bases). The CDR3 covers 15 residues. V was trimmed by 4 bases and J by 5 bases, leaving 18 bases between them. CDR1 and CDR2 from the germline V gene are SGHRS and YFSETQ.

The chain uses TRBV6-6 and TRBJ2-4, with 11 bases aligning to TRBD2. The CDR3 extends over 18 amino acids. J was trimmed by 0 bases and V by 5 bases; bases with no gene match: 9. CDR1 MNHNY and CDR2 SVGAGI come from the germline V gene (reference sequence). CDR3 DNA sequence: TGTGCCAGCAGTCAAACTAGCGGGGGATATTTAGCCAAAAACATTCAGTACTTC. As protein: CASSQTSGGYLAKNIQYF.

CDR3 bases: TGTGCCAGCAGTGTGGGGGGACGGACTGAAGCTTTCTTT. Translation: CASSVGGRTEAFF. The genes are TRBV2 and TRBJ1-1; D may be TRBD1 (5 bases). The CDR3 covers 13 residues. The germline V gene encodes CDR1 SNHLY and CDR2 FYNNEI. V was pared by 4 bases and J by 5 bases, with 11 bases between.

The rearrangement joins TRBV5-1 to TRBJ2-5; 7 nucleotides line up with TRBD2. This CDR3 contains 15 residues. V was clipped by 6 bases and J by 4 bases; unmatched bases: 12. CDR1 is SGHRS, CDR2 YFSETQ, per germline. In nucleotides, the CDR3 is TGCGCCAGCAACCAACGGGGGGAGAGGGGAGAGACCCAGTACTTC. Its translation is CASNQRGERGETQYF.

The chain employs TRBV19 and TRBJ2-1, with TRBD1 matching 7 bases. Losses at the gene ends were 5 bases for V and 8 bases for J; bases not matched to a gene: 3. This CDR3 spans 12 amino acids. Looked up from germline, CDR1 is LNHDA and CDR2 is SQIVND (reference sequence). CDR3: CASSEQGDEQFF. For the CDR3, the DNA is TGTGCCAGTAGTGAGCAGGGGGATGAGCAGTTCTTC.

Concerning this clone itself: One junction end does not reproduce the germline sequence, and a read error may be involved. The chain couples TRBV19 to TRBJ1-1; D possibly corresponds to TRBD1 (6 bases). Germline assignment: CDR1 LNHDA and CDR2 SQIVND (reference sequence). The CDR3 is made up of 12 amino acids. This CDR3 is CASSIGSGGPNF. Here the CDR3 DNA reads TGTGCCAGTAGTATAGGATCGGGGGGCCCCAACTTT. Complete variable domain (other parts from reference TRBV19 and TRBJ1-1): DGGITQSPKYLFRKEGQNVTLSCEQNLNHDAMYWYRQDPGQGLRLIYYSQIVNDFQKGDIAEGYSVSREKKESFPLTVTSAQKNPTAFYLCASSIGSGGPNFGQGTRLTVV.

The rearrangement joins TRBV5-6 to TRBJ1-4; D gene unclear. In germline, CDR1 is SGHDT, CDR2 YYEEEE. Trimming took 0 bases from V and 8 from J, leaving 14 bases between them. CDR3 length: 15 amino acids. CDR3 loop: CASSLVTVGKEKLFF. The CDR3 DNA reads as TGTGCCAGCAGCTTGGTAACCGTCGGGAAAGAAAAACTGTTTTTT.

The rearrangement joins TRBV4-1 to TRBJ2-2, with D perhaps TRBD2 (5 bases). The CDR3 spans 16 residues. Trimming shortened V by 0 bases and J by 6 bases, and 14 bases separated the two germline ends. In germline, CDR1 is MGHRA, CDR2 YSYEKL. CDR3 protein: CASSQDPGFRPGELFF. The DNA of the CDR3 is TGCGCCAGCAGCCAAGATCCGGGGTTTCGTCCCGGGGAGCTGTTTTTT.

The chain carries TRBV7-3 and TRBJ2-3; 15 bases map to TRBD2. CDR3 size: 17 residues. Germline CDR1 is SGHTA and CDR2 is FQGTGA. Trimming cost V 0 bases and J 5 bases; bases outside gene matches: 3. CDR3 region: CASSLTSGLAGGDTQYF. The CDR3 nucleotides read TGTGCCAGCAGCTTAACTTCGGGACTAGCGGGGGGAGATACGCAGTATTTT.

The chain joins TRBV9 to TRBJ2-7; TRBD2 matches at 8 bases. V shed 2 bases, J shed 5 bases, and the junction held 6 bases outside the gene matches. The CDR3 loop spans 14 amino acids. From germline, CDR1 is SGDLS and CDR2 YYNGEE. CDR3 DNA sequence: TGTGCCAGCAGCGTTTCGGGGGGGCTGGACGAGCAGTACTTC. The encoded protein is CASSVSGGLDEQYF. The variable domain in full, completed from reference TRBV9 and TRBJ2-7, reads DSGVTQTPKHLITATGQRVTLRCSPRSGDLSVYWYQQSLDQGLQFLIQYYNGEERAKGNILERFSAQQFPDLHSELNLSSLELGDSALYFCASSVSGGLDEQYFGPGTRLTVT.

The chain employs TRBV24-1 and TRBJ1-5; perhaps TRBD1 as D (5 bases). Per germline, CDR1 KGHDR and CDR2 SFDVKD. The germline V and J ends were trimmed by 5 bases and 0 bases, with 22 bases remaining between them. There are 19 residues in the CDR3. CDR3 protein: CATSVRTTGVFYSNQPQHF. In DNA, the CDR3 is TGTGCCACCAGTGTCCGGACAACGGGGGTTTTTTATAGCAATCAGCCCCAGCATTTT.